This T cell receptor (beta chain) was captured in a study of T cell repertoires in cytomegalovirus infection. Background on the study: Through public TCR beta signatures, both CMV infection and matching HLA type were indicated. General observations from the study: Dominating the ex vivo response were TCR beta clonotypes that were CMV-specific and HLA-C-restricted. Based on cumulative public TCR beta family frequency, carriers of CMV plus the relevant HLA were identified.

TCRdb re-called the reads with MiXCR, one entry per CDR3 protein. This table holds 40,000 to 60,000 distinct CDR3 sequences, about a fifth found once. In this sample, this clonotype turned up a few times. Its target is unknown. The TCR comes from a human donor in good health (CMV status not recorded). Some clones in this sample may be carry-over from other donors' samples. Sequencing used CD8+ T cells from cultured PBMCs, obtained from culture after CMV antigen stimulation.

CDR3 amino acids: CASSLFGADEQFF. CDR3 sequence (DNA): TGTGCCAGCAGTTTATTTGGGGCAGATGAGCAGTTCTTC. V is TRBV27 and J is TRBJ2-1; a weak D match, TRBD1 (5 bases). Trimming removed 1 base at V and 8 bases at J, with 9 bases between. Germline assignment: CDR1 MNHEY and CDR2 SMNVEV (reference sequence). The CDR3 covers 13 residues.